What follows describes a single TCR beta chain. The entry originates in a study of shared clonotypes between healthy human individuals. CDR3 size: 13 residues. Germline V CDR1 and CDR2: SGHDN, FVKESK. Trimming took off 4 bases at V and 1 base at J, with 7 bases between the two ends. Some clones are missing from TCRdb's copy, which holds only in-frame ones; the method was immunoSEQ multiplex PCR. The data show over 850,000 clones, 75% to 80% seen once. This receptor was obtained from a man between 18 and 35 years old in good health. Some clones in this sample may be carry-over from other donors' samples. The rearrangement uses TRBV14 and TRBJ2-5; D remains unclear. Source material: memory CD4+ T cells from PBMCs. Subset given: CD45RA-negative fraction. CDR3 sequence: CASSRALQETQYF. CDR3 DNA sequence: TGTGCCAGCAGCCGGGCTCTCCAAGAGACCCAGTACTTC.